Each of the 8 T cell receptor beta chains below was sequenced from the same sample in a study of blood T cells in healthy people across ages. A J-beta primer mix and a sample-barcoded 5' primer were used in a second PCR of roughly 6 to 11 cycles. TCRdb redid the calling of the 5' RACE reads with MiXCR, one entry per CDR3 protein. The table lists fewer than 700,000 distinct CDR3 sequences, around 48% of them singletons. Sequenced sample: blood. These receptors came from an older man in good health.

This clonotype was found once. The rearrangement links TRBV20-1 to TRBJ2-1; 8 bases are shared with TRBD1. This CDR3 spans 18 amino acids. J lost 0 bases, V lost 2 bases, and 12 bases had no gene match. The germline V gene encodes CDR1 DFQATT and CDR2 SNEGSKA (reference sequence). The DNA for the CDR3 is TGCAGTGCTAGAAAAGACAGGGGCGCTATTAGCTCCTACAATGAGCAGTTCTTC. Amino acids: CSARKDRGAISSYNEQFF.

This clonotype was observed a handful of times. CDR3 region: CSARDLLGLAANTGELFF. The CDR3 DNA reads TGCAGTGCTAGAGACCTACTGGGACTAGCGGCGAACACCGGGGAGCTGTTTTTT. The genes are TRBV20-1 and TRBJ2-2, with TRBD2 identical over 11 bases. The V gene's germline CDR1 is DFQATT and CDR2 SNEGSKA (reference sequence). The CDR3 loop spans 18 amino acids. With V trimmed by 0 bases and J by 0 bases, 6 bases remained unmatched.

Ten or more counts support this clonotype. J is TRBJ2-5 and V is TRBV6-5, with 7 bases fitting TRBD2. The CDR3 spans 16 residues. V lost 5 bases and J lost 3; bases outside the gene matches: 12. The germline gives CDR1 MNHEY, CDR2 SVGAGI. In nucleotides, the CDR3 is TGTGCCAGCAGTCCCGGGGGGACCCGGATAGAAGAGACCCAGTACTTC. It yields the protein CASSPGGTRIEETQYF.

This clonotype was recorded a few times. The V gene is TRBV29-1, the J gene TRBJ2-1; D is unclear. The germline gives CDR1 SQVTM, CDR2 ANQGSEA. This CDR3 spans 15 amino acids. V was shortened by 0 bases and J by 8 bases, with 17 bases between the two germline ends. This chain's CDR3 is CSVEDGLVRTDEQFF. CDR3 coding DNA: TGCAGCGTTGAAGATGGCCTGGTTCGCACAGATGAGCAGTTCTTC.

This clonotype was recorded a few times. The J gene is TRBJ2-1, the V gene TRBV7-6; the D call may be TRBD1 or TRBD2 (5 bases each). Germline lookup yields CDR1 SGHVS and CDR2 FNYEAQ. CDR3 length: 12 amino acids. Between the trimmed V and J ends, which lost 8 bases and 5 bases, there was a span of 10 bases. This CDR3 reads CASGGENNEQFF. DNA of the CDR3: TGTGCCAGCGGGGGAGAGAACAATGAGCAGTTCTTC.

The chain combines TRBV4-3 with TRBJ2-3; D unclear. Germline V gene data show CDR1 as LGHNA and CDR2 as YSLEER. This CDR3 has 16 residues. The V and J ends lost 0 bases and 1 base respectively, with 11 bases between them. CDR3 in DNA: TGCGCCAGCAGCCAAGACTGGCGGATTCGCACAGATACGCAGTATTTT. Encoded protein: CASSQDWRIRTDTQYF.

There are a few counts of this clonotype. The rearrangement links TRBV20-1 to TRBJ2-1; D not resolved. V shed 0 bases and J shed 1 base, with 19 bases lying between them. The germline V gene has CDR1 DFQATT and CDR2 SNEGSKA (reference sequence). This CDR3 has 18 residues. The CDR3 protein is CSARDSGYSDYSYNEQFF. The CDR3 nucleotides read TGCAGTGCTAGAGATTCCGGGTACAGTGATTATTCCTACAATGAGCAGTTCTTC.

The rearrangement joins TRBV7-3 to TRBJ2-1; the match to TRBD1 covers 10 bases. V was clipped by 3 bases and J by 10 bases; unmatched bases: 9. Germline CDR1 SGHTA, CDR2 FQGTGA. The length of the CDR3 is 15 residues. The CDR3 loop reads CASSFWGQGRGEQFF. As DNA, the CDR3 is TGTGCCAGCAGCTTTTGGGGACAGGGGAGAGGAGAGCAGTTCTTC.